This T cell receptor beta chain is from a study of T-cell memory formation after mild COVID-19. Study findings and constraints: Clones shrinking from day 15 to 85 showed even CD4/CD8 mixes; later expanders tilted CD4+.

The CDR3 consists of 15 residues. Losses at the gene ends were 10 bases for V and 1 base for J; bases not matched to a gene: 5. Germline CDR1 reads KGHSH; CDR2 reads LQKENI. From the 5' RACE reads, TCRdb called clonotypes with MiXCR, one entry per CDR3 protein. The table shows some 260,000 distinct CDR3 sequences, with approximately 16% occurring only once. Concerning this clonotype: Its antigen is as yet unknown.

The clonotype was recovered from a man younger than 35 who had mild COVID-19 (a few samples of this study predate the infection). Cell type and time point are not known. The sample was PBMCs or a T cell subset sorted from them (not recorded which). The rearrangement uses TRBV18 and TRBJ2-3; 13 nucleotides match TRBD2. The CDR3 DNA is TGTGCCACCCGGACTAGCGGGAGTGGCACAGATACGCAGTATTTT. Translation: CATRTSGSGTDTQYF. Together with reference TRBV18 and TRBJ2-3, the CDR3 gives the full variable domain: NAGVMQNPRHLVRRRGQEARLRCSPMKGHSHVYWYRQLPEEGLKFMVYLQKENIIDESGMPKERFSAEFPKEGPSILRIQQVVRGDSAAYFCATRTSGSGTDTQYFGPGTRLTVL.